This T cell receptor beta chain was recovered during a study of T cells expressing NK-cell markers. Study-wide results and caveats: These clonotypes also led the CD3+CD56-NKG2C+ fraction in a handful of donors.

TCRdb reanalyzed the 5' RACE reads and collapses them to one entry per CDR3 protein, without DNA. Its clone listing holds about 260,000 distinct CDR3 sequences. A remark on this clonotype: Its antigen remains unknown.

This CDR3 is built from 13 residues. In germline, CDR1 is SGHAT, CDR2 FQNNGV. The material sequenced was blood T cells: a sorted CD56 or NKG2C T cell subset, CD4+ or CD8+ T cells, or bulk PBMC T cells (not recorded which). This clonotype was obtained from a woman between 18 and 70 years old in good health. The rearrangement joins TRBV11-2 to TRBJ2-5. The CDR3 is CASSLNSRETQYF.